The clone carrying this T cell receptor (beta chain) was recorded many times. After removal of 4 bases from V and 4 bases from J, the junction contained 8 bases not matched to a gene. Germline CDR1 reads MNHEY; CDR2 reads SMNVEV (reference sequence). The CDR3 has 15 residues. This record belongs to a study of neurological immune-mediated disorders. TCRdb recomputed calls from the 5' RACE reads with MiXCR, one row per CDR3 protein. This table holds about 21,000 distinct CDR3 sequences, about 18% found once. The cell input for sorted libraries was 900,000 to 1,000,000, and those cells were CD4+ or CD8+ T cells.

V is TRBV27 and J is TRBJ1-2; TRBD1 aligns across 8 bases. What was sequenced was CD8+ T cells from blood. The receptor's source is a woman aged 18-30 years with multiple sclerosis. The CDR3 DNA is TGTGCCAGCAGTTCGTGGGACAGGCCCAGCTATGGCTACACCTTC. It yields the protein CASSSWDRPSYGYTF.